This TCR beta chain stems from a study of OX40 agonist ivuxolimab in advanced cancers. Overall study context: Prior therapy, whether anti-PD-1, anti-PD-L1 or anti-CTLA-4, was allowed, and about 39% had some.

The V gene's germline CDR1 is SNHLY and CDR2 FYNNEI. The CDR3 length is 14 residues. Trimming took off 3 bases at V and 5 bases at J, with 13 bases between the two ends. Data came from immunoSEQ multiplex PCR; TCRdb stores just in-frame clones and leaves some out. Of about 86,000 clones in the sample, around 88% were seen once. A word on this clone: The antigen remains unidentified.

The study, taken as a whole, reports: In CD8+ T cells, expanded clones were on average more numerous than in CD4+. Also showing low normalized T-cell clonal expansion were some of the nonresponders. Clonal expansion by week 6 occurred in CD4+ and CD8+ blood T cells (at 0.1 to 3.0 mg/kg).

The V and J genes are TRBV2 and TRBJ2-5; the D gene is possibly TRBD2 (6 bases). This sequence was found in an adult with an advanced solid tumor such as melanoma, head and neck, liver or kidney cancer. The source was CD4+ or CD8+ T cells sorted from blood, collected in a trial of the OX40 agonist ivuxolimab. The DNA of the CDR3 is TGTGCCAGCAGTGAGATTGGAGGAGGGGAGACCCAGTACTTC. Its translation is CASSEIGGGETQYF.